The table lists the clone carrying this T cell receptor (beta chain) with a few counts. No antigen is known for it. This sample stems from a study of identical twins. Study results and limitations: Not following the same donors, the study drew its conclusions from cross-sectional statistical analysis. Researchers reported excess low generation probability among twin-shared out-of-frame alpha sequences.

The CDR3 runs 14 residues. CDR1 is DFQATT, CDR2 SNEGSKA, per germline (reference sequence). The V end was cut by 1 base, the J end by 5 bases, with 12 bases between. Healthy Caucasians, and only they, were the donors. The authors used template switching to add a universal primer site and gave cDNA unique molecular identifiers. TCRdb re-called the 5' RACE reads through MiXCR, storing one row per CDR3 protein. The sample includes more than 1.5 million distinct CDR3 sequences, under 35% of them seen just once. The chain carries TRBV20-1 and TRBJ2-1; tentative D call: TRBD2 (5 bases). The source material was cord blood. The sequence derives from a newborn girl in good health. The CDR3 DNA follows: TGCAGTGCTAGAGGGCTAGGGCGGGACAATGAGCAGTTCTTC. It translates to CSARGLGRDNEQFF.